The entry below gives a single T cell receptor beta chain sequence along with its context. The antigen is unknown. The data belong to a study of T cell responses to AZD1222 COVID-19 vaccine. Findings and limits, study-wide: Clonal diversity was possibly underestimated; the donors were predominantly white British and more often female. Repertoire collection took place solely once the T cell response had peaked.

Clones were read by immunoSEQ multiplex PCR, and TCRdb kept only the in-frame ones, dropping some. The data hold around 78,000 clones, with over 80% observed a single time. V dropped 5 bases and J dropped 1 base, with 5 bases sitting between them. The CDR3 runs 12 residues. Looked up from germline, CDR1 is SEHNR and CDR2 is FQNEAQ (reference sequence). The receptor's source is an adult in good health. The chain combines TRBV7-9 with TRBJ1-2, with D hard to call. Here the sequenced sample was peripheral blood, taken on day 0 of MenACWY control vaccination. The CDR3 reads CASSAHNYGYTF. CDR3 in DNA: TGTGCCAGCAGCGCTCATAACTATGGCTACACCTTC.